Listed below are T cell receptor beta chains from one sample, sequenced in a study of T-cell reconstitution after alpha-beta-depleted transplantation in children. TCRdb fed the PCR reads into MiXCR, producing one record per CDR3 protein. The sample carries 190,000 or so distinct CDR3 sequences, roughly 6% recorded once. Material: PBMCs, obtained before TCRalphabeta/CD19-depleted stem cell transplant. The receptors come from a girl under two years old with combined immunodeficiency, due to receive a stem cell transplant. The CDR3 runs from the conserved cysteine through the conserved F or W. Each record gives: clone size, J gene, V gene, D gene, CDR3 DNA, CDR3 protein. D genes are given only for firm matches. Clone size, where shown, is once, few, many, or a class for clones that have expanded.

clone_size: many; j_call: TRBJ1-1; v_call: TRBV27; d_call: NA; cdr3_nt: TGTGCCAGCAGTTACGGGGGAATTGACACTGAAGCTTTCTTT; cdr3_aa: CASSYGGIDTEAFF
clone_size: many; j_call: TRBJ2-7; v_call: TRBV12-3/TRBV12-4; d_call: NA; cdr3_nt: TGTGCCAGCACTGATACACGGAGCTCCTACGAGCAGTACTTC; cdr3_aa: CASTDTRSSYEQYF
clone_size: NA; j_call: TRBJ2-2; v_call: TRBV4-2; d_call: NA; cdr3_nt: TGTGCCATCAGCCCTGGACTGGGGGGGAACACCGGGGAGCTGTTTTTT; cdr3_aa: CAISPGLGGNTGELFF
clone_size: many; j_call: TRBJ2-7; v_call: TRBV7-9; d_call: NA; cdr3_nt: TGTGCCAGCAGTTACGCGGGGTCCCCCTACGAGCAGTACTTC; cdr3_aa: CASSYAGSPYEQYF
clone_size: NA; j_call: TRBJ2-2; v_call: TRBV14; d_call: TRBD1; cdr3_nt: TGTGCCAGCAGCCAAGAAACCTGGACAGGGACCCGGGAGCTGTTTTTT; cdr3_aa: CASSQETWTGTRELFF
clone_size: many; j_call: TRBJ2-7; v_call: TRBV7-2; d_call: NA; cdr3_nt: TGTGCCAGCTCCTTTAGCCTTACCTACGAGCAGTACTTC; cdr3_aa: CASSFSLTYEQYF
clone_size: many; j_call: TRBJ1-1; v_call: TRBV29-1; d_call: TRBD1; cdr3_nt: TGCAGCGTACAGGGGGCTAGGAACACTGAAGCTTTCTTT; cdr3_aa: CSVQGARNTEAFF
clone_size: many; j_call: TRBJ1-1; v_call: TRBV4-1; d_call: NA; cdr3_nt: TGCGCCAGCAGCCAGGACAGCACTGAAGCTTTCTTT; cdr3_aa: CASSQDSTEAFF
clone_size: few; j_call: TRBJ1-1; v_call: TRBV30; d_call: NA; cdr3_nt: TGTGCCTGGAGTATAGCGAACACTGAAGCTTTCTTT; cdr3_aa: CAWSIANTEAFF
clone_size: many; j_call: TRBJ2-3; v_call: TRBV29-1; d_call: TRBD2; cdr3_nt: TGCAGCGGCCGACTAGCGGGAGCGCCAGATACGCAGTATTTT; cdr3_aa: CSGRLAGAPDTQYF
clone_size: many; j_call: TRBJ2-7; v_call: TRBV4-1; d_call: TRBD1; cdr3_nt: TGCGCCAGCAGCCGAGACCCGGGACAGGGAACCTACGAGCAGTACTTC; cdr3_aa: CASSRDPGQGTYEQYF
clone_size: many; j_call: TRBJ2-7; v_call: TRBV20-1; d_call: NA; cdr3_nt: TGCAGTGCTAGCTGGACGGGATTGATCGAGCAGTACTTC; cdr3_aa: CSASWTGLIEQYF
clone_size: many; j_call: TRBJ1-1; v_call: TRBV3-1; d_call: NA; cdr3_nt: TGTGCCAGCAGGGGGAAATGGGACACGAAGGATTCCTTGAACACTGAAGCTTTCTTT; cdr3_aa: CASRGKWDTKDSLNTEAFF
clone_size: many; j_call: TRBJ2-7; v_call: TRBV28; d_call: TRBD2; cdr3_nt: TGTGCCAGCGCCACCGGCGGGGGGGTATCCTACGAGCAGTACTTC; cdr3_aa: CASATGGGVSYEQYF
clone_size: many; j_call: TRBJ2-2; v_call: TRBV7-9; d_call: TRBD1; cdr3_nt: TGTGCCAGCAGCTCCTTCGGGACAGGGGCCACCGGGGAGCTGTTTTTT; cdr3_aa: CASSSFGTGATGELFF
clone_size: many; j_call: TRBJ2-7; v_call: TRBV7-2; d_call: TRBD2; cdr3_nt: TGTGCCAGCAGCTCGGAACCGGGACTAGCGGGGTACGAGCAGTACTTC; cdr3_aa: CASSSEPGLAGYEQYF
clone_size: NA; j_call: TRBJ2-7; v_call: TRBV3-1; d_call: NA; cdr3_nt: TGTGCCAGCAGCCAAGAAGGCTGGGGGTTCTACGAGCAGTACTTC; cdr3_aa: CASSQEGWGFYEQYF
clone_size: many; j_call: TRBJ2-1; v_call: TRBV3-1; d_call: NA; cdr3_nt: TGTGCCAGCAGCCAACAGGAGGCCAGGAATGAGCAGTTCTTC; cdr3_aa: CASSQQEARNEQFF
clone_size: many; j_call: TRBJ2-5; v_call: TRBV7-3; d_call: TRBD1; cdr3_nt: TGTGCCAGCAGCTTGGGAGACAGGGACCAAGAGACCCAGTACTTC; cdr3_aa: CASSLGDRDQETQYF
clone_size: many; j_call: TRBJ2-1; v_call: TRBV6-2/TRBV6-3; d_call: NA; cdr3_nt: TGTGCCAGCAGCCCAGATTTACGCCCCCCGGACAATGAGCAGTTCTTC; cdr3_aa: CASSPDLRPPDNEQFF
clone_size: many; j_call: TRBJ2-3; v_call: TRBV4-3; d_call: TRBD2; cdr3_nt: TGCGCCAGCAGCCAAGAGTTCCTAGCGGGGGGGCCCACAGATACGCAGTATTTT; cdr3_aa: CASSQEFLAGGPTDTQYF
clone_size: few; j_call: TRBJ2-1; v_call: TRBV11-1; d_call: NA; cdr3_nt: TGTGCCAGCAGCTCCTCGAGGGGGGGGTATGAGCAGTTCTTC; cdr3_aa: CASSSSRGGYEQFF
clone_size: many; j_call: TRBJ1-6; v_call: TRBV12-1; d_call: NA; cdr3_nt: TGTGCCAGCAGCTTCTCCGACAGGGTCAATTCACCCCTCCACTTT; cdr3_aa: CASSFSDRVNSPLHF
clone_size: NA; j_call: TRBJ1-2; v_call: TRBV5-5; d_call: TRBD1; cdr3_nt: TGTGCCAGCAGCTTGGCGTGGACAGGGGTCTATGGCTACACCTTC; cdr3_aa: CASSLAWTGVYGYTF
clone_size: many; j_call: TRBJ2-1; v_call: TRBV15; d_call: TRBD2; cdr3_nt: TGTGCCACCAGCAGGACTAGCGGTGAATTCTACAATGAGCAGTTCTTC; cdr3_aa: CATSRTSGEFYNEQFF
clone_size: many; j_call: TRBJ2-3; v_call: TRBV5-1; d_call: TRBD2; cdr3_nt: TGCGCCAGCAGCAGTTTTATTAGCGGGAGGGCCTATACGCAGTATTTT; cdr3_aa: CASSSFISGRAYTQYF
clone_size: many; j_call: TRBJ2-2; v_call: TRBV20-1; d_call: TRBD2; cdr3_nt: TGCAGTGCTACCGGGACTAGCGGGAACACCGGGGAGCTGTTTTTT; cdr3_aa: CSATGTSGNTGELFF
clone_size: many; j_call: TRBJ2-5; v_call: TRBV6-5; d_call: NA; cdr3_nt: TGTGCCAGCAGTCCAATACCGGGGGAGACCCAGTACTTC; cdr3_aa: CASSPIPGETQYF
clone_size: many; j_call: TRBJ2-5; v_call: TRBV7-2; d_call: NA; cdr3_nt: TGTGCCAGCAGCTCCTGGGAGACCCAGTACTTC; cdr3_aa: CASSSWETQYF
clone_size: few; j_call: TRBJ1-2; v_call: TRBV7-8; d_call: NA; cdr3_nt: TGTGCCAGCAGCTCCATGTCGGCCAACTATGGCTACACCTTC; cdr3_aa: CASSSMSANYGYTF
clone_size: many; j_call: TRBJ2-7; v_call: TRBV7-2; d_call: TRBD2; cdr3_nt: TGTGCCAGCAGCTTAGAAGCGGGGACCCCCTACGAGCAGTACTTC; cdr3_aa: CASSLEAGTPYEQYF
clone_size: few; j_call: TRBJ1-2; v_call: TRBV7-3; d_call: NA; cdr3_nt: TGTGCCAGCAGCTTAATACGCAGGGAGGGCCTAAGAACCTATGGCTACACCTTC; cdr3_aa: CASSLIRREGLRTYGYTF
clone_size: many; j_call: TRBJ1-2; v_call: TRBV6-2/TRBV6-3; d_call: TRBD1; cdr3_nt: TGTGCCAGCAGTACGCCTCCGGGACAGGGCCCCTGGGGCTACACCTTC; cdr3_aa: CASSTPPGQGPWGYTF
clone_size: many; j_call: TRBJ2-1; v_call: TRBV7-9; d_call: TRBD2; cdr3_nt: TGTGCCAGCAGCACCCGGGGACTAGCGGGGTACAATGAGCAGTTCTTC; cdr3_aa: CASSTRGLAGYNEQFF